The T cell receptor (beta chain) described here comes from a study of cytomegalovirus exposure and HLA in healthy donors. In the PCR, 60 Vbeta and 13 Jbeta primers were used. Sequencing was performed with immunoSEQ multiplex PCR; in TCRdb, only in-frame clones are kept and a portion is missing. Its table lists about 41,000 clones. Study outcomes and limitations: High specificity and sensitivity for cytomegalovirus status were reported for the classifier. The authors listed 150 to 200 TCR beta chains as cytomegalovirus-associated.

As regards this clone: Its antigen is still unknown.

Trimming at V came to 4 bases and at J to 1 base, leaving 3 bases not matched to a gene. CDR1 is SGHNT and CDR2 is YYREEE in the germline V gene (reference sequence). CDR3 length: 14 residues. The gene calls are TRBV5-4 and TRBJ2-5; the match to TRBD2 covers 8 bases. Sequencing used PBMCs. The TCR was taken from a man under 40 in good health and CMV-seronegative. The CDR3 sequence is CASSPGTSQETQYF. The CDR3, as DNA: TGTGCCAGCAGCCCAGGGACTAGCCAAGAGACCCAGTACTTC.